One sample yielded the 21 T cell receptor beta chains listed below, sequenced in a study of a mutant IDH1 vaccine in newly diagnosed glioma. The time point here: week 47, end of study. Doses comprised 300 ug of mutant IDH1 20-mer peptide each, plus topical imiquimod. These receptors lack a known antigen. The assay was immunoSEQ multiplex PCR, and TCRdb's table has in-frame clones only and misses some. This repertoire shows about 85,000 clones, about nine tenths found once; its top ten account for 0.75% to 0.95%. Sequences were derived from PBMCs, sampled from a glioma patient whose treatment included an IDH1 peptide vaccine. All receptors derive from a woman aged 50 to 65 with glioma.

The chain is built from TRBV5-1 and TRBJ1-1; 8 bases align to TRBD1. This CDR3 has 14 residues. Losses at the gene ends were 7 bases for V and 6 bases for J; bases not matched to a gene: 11. The germline V gene encodes CDR1 SGHRS and CDR2 YFSETQ. CDR3 residues: CASGPRDRISEAFF. Written as DNA, the CDR3 is TGCGCCAGCGGTCCCCGGGACAGGATATCTGAAGCTTTCTTT. Based on the CDR3 plus reference TRBV5-1 and TRBJ1-1, the full variable domain is KAGVTQTPRYLIKTRGQQVTLSCSPISGHRSVSWYQQTPGQGLQFLFEYFSETQRNKGNFPGRFSGRQFSNSRSEMNVSTLELGDSALYLCASGPRDRISEAFFGQGTRLTVV.

The CDR3, as DNA: TGTGCCAGCAGTTACTCAGGGACCGGGGAGCTGTTTTTT. It codes for CASSYSGTGELFF. The V gene is TRBV6-5, the J gene TRBJ2-2; the D is unclear. Germline loops: CDR1 MNHEY, CDR2 SVGAGI. The CDR3 runs 13 residues. V gave up 0 bases and J gave up 5 bases, with 4 bases separating them.

The chain employs TRBV6-1 and TRBJ1-3; D is uncertain. Germline-derived CDR1 and CDR2 are MNHNS and SASEGT. V was clipped by 6 bases and J by 4 bases, with 13 bases between them. This CDR3 has 14 amino acids. CDR3 sequence reads: CASRRTASGNTIYF. The CDR3 region has the DNA TGTGCCAGCAGACGGACTGCGTCAGGAAACACCATATATTTT.

This sequence joins TRBV6-5 and TRBJ2-7, with D possibly TRBD1 on 6 matching bases. Trimming removed 2 bases at V and 4 bases at J, with 15 bases between. There are 15 residues in the CDR3. CDR1 is MNHEY and CDR2 is SVGAGI in the germline V gene. CDR3 nucleotide sequence: TGTGCCAGCAGTTACGGGACACCAGGCGAGTACGAGCAGTACTTC. Amino acid sequence: CASSYGTPGEYEQYF.

The chain has TRBV19 and TRBJ2-1; 10 bases map to TRBD2. V shed 3 bases and J 9 bases; nucleotides not matched to a gene: 8. This CDR3 is built from 15 residues. The germline V gene encodes CDR1 LNHDA and CDR2 SQIVND (reference sequence). CDR3 loop: CASSMITSGKGEQFF. DNA for the CDR3: TGTGCCAGTAGTATGATCACTAGCGGGAAAGGTGAGCAGTTCTTC. The full variable domain, its missing parts supplied by reference TRBV19 and TRBJ2-1, is DGGITQSPKYLFRKEGQNVTLSCEQNLNHDAMYWYRQDPGQGLRLIYYSQIVNDFQKGDIAEGYSVSREKKESFPLTVTSAQKNPTAFYLCASSMITSGKGEQFFGPGTRLTVL.

The DNA of the CDR3 is TGTGCCAGCAGCTCCGGGACCAACTATGGCTACACCTTC. This gives the protein CASSSGTNYGYTF. The genes are TRBV6-5 and TRBJ1-2, with D perhaps TRBD1 (5 bases). The CDR3 extends over 13 amino acids. Trimming pared 6 bases from V and 2 bases from J, leaving 10 bases between. Germline values: CDR1 MNHEY, CDR2 SVGAGI.

The chain recombines TRBV11-3 with TRBJ2-2, with a weak D call TRBD1 (6 bases). CDR3 length: 15 amino acids. In germline, CDR1 is SGHNT, CDR2 YENEEA. V was cut by 6 bases and J by 5 bases, with 16 bases left in between. Here the CDR3 reads CASSPWGQGTGELFF. CDR3 nucleotides: TGTGCCAGCAGTCCGTGGGGGCAGGGGACCGGGGAGCTGTTTTTT. The variable domain in full, completed from reference TRBV11-3 and TRBJ2-2, reads EAGVVQSPRYKIIEKKQPVAFWCNPISGHNTLYWYLQNLGQGPELLIRYENEEAVDDSQLPKDRFSAERLKGVDSTLKIQPAELGDSAVYLCASSPWGQGTGELFFGEGSRLTVL.

V is TRBV29-1 and J is TRBJ2-1, with TRBD2 identical over 7 bases. CDR3 length: 12 amino acids. Germline V lookup: CDR1 SQVTM, CDR2 ANQGSEA. J was trimmed by 7 bases and V by 7 bases; bases with no gene match: 7. The CDR3 loop reads CSGGREGNEQFF. As DNA, the CDR3 is TGCAGCGGAGGCAGGGAGGGGAATGAGCAGTTCTTC.

V and J are TRBV18 and TRBJ1-1, with a possible D match to TRBD1 (5 bases). V was clipped by 4 bases and J by 1 base, with 13 bases between them. Looked up from germline, CDR1 is KGHSH and CDR2 is LQKENI. This CDR3 is built from 15 residues. Written as DNA, the CDR3 is TGTGCCAGCTCACGACTTGGGCAGGGGAACACTGAAGCTTTCTTT. It encodes CASSRLGQGNTEAFF.

The rearrangement links TRBV11-3 to TRBJ1-1, with TRBD1 as a possible D gene (6 bases). The V and J ends lost 3 bases and 7 bases respectively, with 12 bases between them. CDR3 length: 13 residues. Germline loops: CDR1 SGHNT, CDR2 YENEEA. CDR3 coding DNA: TGTGCCAGCAGCTTTACCCCGGACAGTGAAGCTTTCTTT. Its protein is CASSFTPDSEAFF.

CDR3 loop: CASSAGEWNPETQYF. The CDR3 DNA follows: TGTGCCAGCAGTGCCGGGGAGTGGAATCCGGAGACCCAGTACTTC. This chain joins TRBV2 and TRBJ2-5; D may be TRBD2 (5 bases). Trimming left V 4 bases short and J 5 bases short, with 17 bases between. This CDR3 contains 15 residues. Germline assignment: CDR1 SNHLY and CDR2 FYNNEI.

This clone was detected once. The rearrangement joins TRBV18 to TRBJ2-3; D gene unclear. Germline loops: CDR1 KGHSH, CDR2 LQKENI. This CDR3 comprises 16 residues. Trimming stripped 3 bases from V and 2 bases from J, with 15 bases between. CDR3 in DNA: TGTGCCAGCTCACCGCAGCTAGGCGGTACCACAGATACGCAGTATTTT. Its protein product is CASSPQLGGTTDTQYF. Drawing the rest from reference TRBV18 and TRBJ2-3, the complete variable domain is NAGVMQNPRHLVRRRGQEARLRCSPMKGHSHVYWYRQLPEEGLKFMVYLQKENIIDESGMPKERFSAEFPKEGPSILRIQQVVRGDSAAYFCASSPQLGGTTDTQYFGPGTRLTVL.

The chain uses TRBV7-8 and TRBJ2-7, with D tentatively TRBD2 (5 bases). Trimming took off 2 bases at V and 5 bases at J, with 16 bases between the two ends. The CDR3 is 15 amino acids. Germline CDR1 reads SGHVS; CDR2 reads FQNEAQ. The CDR3 here is CASSLKRVPPDEQYF. The CDR3 DNA reads TGTGCCAGCAGCTTAAAGAGGGTCCCTCCGGACGAGCAGTACTTC.

Written as DNA, the CDR3 is TGTGCCAGCAGGATGTCTAGGGACCACGAGCAGTACTTC. Its translation is CASRMSRDHEQYF. The chain links TRBV27 to TRBJ2-7; either TRBD1 or TRBD2 may fit D (5 bases each). This CDR3 contains 13 residues. Germline V gives CDR1 MNHEY, CDR2 SMNVEV (reference sequence). V lost 6 bases to trimming and J lost 5 bases, with 14 bases between them.

This clone turned up a few times. The rearrangement uses TRBV4-1 and TRBJ2-5, with 8 bases matching TRBD2. The V gene end was trimmed by 3 bases and the J gene end by 2 bases; junction bases not matched to a gene: 8. This CDR3 comprises 16 residues. CDR1 and CDR2 from the germline V gene are MGHRA and YSYEKL. CDR3 region: CASSQVGLARQETQYF. The CDR3 nucleotides are TGCGCCAGCAGCCAGGTCGGACTAGCTCGGCAAGAGACCCAGTACTTC.

The chain employs TRBV11-2 and TRBJ1-2; D may be TRBD1 (5 bases). The CDR3 has 13 amino acids. V was clipped by 5 bases and J by 8 bases, with 15 bases between them. CDR1 is SGHAT and CDR2 is FQNNGV in the germline V gene. The CDR3 DNA sequence: TGTGCCAGCAGCCTAATCGGGGGTAGCGGCTACACCTTC. Its translation: CASSLIGGSGYTF.

This chain links TRBV5-6 with TRBJ2-7; 9 positions match TRBD2. The V segment lost 0 bases and the J segment 4 bases; nucleotides outside the gene matches: 2. Germline CDR1 and CDR2: SGHDT and YYEEEE. CDR3 length equals 14 residues. CDR3 sequence: CASSLATSGYEQYF. The CDR3 bases are TGTGCCAGCAGCTTGGCCACTAGCGGGTACGAGCAGTACTTC.

This rearrangement joins TRBV6-6 to TRBJ1-2; weak D call: TRBD1 (6 bases). CDR1 and CDR2 (germline): MNHNY, SVGAGI (reference sequence). This CDR3 is 15 amino acids long. The germline V and J ends were trimmed by 0 bases and 7 bases, with 15 bases remaining between them. In DNA form, the CDR3 reads TGTGCCAGCAGTTACTCGAGCTTACAGGGTGGTGGCTACACCTTC. Its protein product is CASSYSSLQGGGYTF.

This clone came up a few times. V is TRBV30 and J is TRBJ1-5; TRBD1 might be the D (6 bases). Trimming stripped 2 bases from V and 7 bases from J, with 15 bases between. Per the germline V gene, CDR1 is GTSNPN and CDR2 is SVGIG (reference sequence). The CDR3 runs to 14 residues. CDR3 bases: TGTGCCTGGAGTAGGACAGAGCCACGACAGCCCCAGCATTTT. This translates into CAWSRTEPRQPQHF.

V is TRBV5-4 and J is TRBJ2-5, with D possibly TRBD2 on 5 matching bases. Trimming removed 4 bases from V and 1 base from J, with 14 bases in between. Germline CDR1 SGHNT, CDR2 YYREEE (reference sequence). The CDR3 loop spans 15 amino acids. The CDR3 sequence is CASSPTGMFQETQYF. DNA of the CDR3: TGTGCCAGCAGCCCGACGGGGATGTTCCAAGAGACCCAGTACTTC. Complete variable domain (other parts from reference TRBV5-4 and TRBJ2-5): ETGVTQSPTHLIKTRGQQVTLRCSSQSGHNTVSWYQQALGQGPQFIFQYYREEENGRGNFPPRFSGLQFPNYSSELNVNALELDDSALYLCASSPTGMFQETQYFGPGTRLLVL.

This clone was found once. The gene calls are TRBV28 and TRBJ2-7, with no clear D. Germline CDR1 reads MDHEN; CDR2 reads SYDVKM. V was pared by 3 bases and J by 0 bases, with 9 bases between. The CDR3 length is 14 residues. The CDR3: CASSFGYYSYEQYF. CDR3 sequence (DNA): TGTGCCAGCAGTTTTGGCTACTACTCCTACGAGCAGTACTTC.